Listed below are T cell receptor beta chains from one sample, sequenced in a study of early T cells in non-severe SARS-CoV-2 infection. TCRdb re-called the 5' RACE reads through MiXCR, storing one row per CDR3 protein. The data contain tens of thousands of distinct CDR3 sequences, about 11% of them singletons. The sample was whole blood. These receptor sequences come from an adult who was a healthcare worker with PCR-confirmed SARS-CoV-2 infection or an uninfected control (not recorded which). CDR3s include the opening cysteine and the closing phenylalanine or tryptophan. D genes are given only for firm matches. Part of the rows lack a size; the others show once, few, many or a class for expanded clones.

v_gene,len,j_gene,abundance,d_gene,CDR3aa,CDR3nt
TRBV5-6,16,TRBJ2-7,few,TRBD2,CASSLLAGVSHIEQYF,TGTGCCAGCAGCTTGTTAGCGGGAGTGTCCCACATCGAGCAGTACTTC
TRBV14,14,TRBJ2-3,many,-,CASSPRRHLDTQYF,TGTGCCAGCAGCCCTCGACGTCACCTAGATACGCAGTATTTT
TRBV7-9,15,TRBJ1-2,many,-,CASSLGSEPRNGYTF,TGTGCCAGCAGCTTAGGATCAGAGCCGAGAAATGGCTACACCTTC
TRBV6-2/TRBV6-3,15,TRBJ2-2,few,TRBD1,CASTPRPRGQKELFF,TGTGCCAGCACCCCACGACCCAGGGGACAGAAGGAGCTGTTTTTT
TRBV19,15,TRBJ2-1,-,TRBD2,CASSKTSGSYNEQFF,TGTGCCAGTAGTAAGACTAGCGGGAGTTACAATGAGCAGTTCTTC
TRBV7-8,16,TRBJ1-5,few,-,CASSSTDSLDNQPQHF,TGTGCCAGCAGCTCGACAGACTCCCTAGACAATCAGCCCCAGCATTTT
TRBV5-1,13,TRBJ2-1,few,TRBD2,CASARESLHEQFF,TGCGCCAGCGCGCGGGAGTCCCTTCATGAGCAGTTCTTC
TRBV12-3/TRBV12-4,14,TRBJ2-7,-,TRBD1,CASSSDRKTYEQYF,TGTGCCAGCAGTTCGGACAGGAAAACCTACGAGCAGTACTTC
TRBV29-1,15,TRBJ2-5,few,-,CSVLGEKQAKETQYF,TGCAGCGTTTTAGGGGAAAAACAGGCTAAAGAGACCCAGTACTTC
TRBV15,13,TRBJ1-1,many,-,CATSRVQGRRAFF,TGTGCCACCAGCAGAGTCCAGGGGAGAAGAGCTTTCTTT
TRBV29-1,13,TRBJ2-1,many,-,CSVEPPSYNEQFF,TGCAGCGTTGAACCTCCCTCCTACAATGAGCAGTTCTTC
TRBV20-1,11,TRBJ2-5,-,-,CSAGDTETQYF,TGCAGTGCTGGCGATACAGAGACCCAGTACTTC
TRBV5-1,15,TRBJ2-1,many,-,CASSSGAGDYNEQFF,TGCGCCAGCAGCTCAGGGGCGGGAGACTACAATGAGCAGTTCTTC
TRBV11-2,13,TRBJ2-1,-,-,CASSLVPYNEQFF,TGTGCCAGCAGCTTAGTTCCCTACAATGAGCAGTTCTTC
TRBV20-1,11,TRBJ2-1,many,-,CSAPSVNEQFF,TGCAGTGCTCCTAGCGTTAATGAGCAGTTCTTC
TRBV4-3,14,TRBJ2-1,few,-,CASSQERRLNEQFF,TGCGCCAGCAGCCAAGAACGGCGGCTCAATGAGCAGTTCTTC
TRBV18,16,TRBJ2-3,many,TRBD1,CASSPGTGSITDTQYF,TGTGCCAGCTCACCCGGGACAGGGAGTATCACAGATACGCAGTATTTT
TRBV6-5,16,TRBJ1-5,many,TRBD1,CASSATSGTGLWPQHF,TGTGCCAGCAGTGCAACTTCCGGGACAGGGTTATGGCCCCAGCATTTT
TRBV29-1,13,TRBJ1-3,-,-,CSVGTSSGNTIYF,TGCAGCGTTGGGACAAGCTCTGGAAACACCATATATTTT
TRBV9,17,TRBJ2-7,-,TRBD1,CASSLRGTGGLPYEQYF,TGTGCCAGCAGCCTCCGGGGGACAGGGGGGCTGCCCTACGAGCAGTACTTC
TRBV2,15,TRBJ2-6,few,TRBD1,CASSADRAGANVLTF,TGTGCCAGCAGCGCCGACAGGGCTGGGGCCAACGTCCTGACTTTC
TRBV5-5,18,TRBJ2-3,many,-,CASSSGPLRDRMGDTQYF,TGTGCCAGCAGCTCTGGCCCTCTCAGGGATCGTATGGGGGATACGCAGTATTTT
TRBV5-5,15,TRBJ1-1,many,-,CASSSIGTSNTEAFF,TGTGCCAGCAGTTCCATCGGGACGTCCAACACTGAAGCTTTCTTT